The clone carrying this T cell receptor beta chain was seen just once. Each PCR contained spiked-in synthetic TCR analog templates. Libraries were prepared by immunoSEQ multiplex PCR; TCRdb keeps only in-frame clonotypes and omits some of them. The table lists 55,000 to 80,000 clones, approximately 83% of them singletons. The data stem from a study of PD-L1 blockade in urothelial cancer. The time point: pretreatment peripheral blood. The sequenced sample was PBMCs, obtained around atezolizumab (anti-PD-L1) treatment. This TCR came from a man aged 55 to 69 with urothelial cancer.

The CDR3 DNA follows: TGCAGCGTTGATTTCACAACTAACTATGGCTACACCTTC. Its translation is CSVDFTTNYGYTF. The rearrangement links TRBV29-1 to TRBJ1-2; D gene ambiguous. The CDR3 contains 13 residues. V lost 3 bases and J lost 0, with 8 bases in between. Per germline, CDR1 SQVTM and CDR2 ANQGSEA. The variable domain in full, with the rest retrieved from reference TRBV29-1 and TRBJ1-2, is SAVISQKPSRDICQRGTSLTIQCQVDSQVTMMFWYRQQPGQSLTLIATANQGSEATYESGFVIDKFPISRPNLTFSTLTVSNMSPEDSSIYLCSVDFTTNYGYTFGSGTRLTVV.